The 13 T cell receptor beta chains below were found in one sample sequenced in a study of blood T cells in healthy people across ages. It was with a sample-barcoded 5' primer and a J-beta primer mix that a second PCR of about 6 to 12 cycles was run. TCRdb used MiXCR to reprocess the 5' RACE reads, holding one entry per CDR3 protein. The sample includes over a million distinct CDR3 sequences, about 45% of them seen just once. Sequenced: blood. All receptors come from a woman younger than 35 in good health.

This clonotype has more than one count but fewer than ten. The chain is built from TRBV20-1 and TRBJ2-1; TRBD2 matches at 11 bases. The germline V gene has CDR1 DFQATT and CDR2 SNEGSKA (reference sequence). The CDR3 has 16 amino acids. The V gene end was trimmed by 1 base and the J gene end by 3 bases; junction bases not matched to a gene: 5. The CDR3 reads CSARVFSGRDYNEQFF. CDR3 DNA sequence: TGCAGTGCTAGAGTATTTAGCGGGAGGGACTACAATGAGCAGTTCTTC.

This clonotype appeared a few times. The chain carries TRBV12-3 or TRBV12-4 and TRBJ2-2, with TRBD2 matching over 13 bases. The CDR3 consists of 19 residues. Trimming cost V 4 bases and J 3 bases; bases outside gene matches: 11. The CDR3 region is CASSSYWTSGRSDTGELFF. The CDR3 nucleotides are TGTGCCAGCAGTTCGTATTGGACTAGCGGGAGAAGCGACACCGGGGAGCTGTTTTTT.

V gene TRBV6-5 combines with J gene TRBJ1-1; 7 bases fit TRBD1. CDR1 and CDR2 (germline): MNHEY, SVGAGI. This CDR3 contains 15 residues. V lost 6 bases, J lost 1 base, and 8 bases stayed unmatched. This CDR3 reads CASSRDRSSNTEAFF. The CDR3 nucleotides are TGTGCCAGCAGCCGGGACAGAAGCTCGAACACTGAAGCTTTCTTT.

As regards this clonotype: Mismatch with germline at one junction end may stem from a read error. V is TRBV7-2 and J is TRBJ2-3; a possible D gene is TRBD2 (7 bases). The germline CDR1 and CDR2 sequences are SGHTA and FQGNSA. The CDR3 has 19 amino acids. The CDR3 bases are TGTGCCAGCAGCTTAGTGGGGGCGGGGGCCCCCCGACGCACAGAGACGCAGTATTTT. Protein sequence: CASSLVGAGAPRRTETQYF. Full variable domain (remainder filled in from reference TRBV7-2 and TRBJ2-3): GAGVSQSPSNKVTEKGKDVELRCDPISGHTALYWYRQSLGQGLEFLIYFQGNSAPDKSGLPSDRFSAERTGGSVSTLTIQRTQQEDSAVYLCASSLVGAGAPRRTETQYFGPGTRLTVL.

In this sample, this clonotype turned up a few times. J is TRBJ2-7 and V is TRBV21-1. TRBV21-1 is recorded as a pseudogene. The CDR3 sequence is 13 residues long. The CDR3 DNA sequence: TGTGCCAGCAGCAAACCACAGAAATACGAGCAGTACTTC. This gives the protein CASSKPQKYEQYF.

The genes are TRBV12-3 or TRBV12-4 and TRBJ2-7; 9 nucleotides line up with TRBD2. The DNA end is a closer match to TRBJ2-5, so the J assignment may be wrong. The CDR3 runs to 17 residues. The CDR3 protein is CASSTPRTSVIQETQYF. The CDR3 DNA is TGTGCCAGCAGCACCCCTCGGACTAGCGTGATTCAAGAGACCCAGTACTTC.

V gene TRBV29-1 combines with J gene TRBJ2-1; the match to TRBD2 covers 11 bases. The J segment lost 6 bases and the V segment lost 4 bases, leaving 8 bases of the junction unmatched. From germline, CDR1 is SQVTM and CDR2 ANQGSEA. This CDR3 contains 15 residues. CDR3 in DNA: TGCAGCGTTGGTGGTGGGACTAGCGGAACCAATGAGCAGTTCTTC. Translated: CSVGGGTSGTNEQFF.

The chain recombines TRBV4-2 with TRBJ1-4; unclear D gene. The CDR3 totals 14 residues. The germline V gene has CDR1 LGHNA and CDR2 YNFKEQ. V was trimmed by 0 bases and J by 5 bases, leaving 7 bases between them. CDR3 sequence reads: CASSQEKANEKLFF. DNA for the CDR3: TGTGCCAGCAGCCAAGAAAAGGCCAATGAAAAACTGTTTTTT.

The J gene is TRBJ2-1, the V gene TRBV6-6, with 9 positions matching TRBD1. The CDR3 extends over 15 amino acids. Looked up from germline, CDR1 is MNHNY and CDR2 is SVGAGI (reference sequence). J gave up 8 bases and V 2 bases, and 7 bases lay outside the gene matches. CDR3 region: CASSYLGQGVDEQFF. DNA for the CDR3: TGTGCCAGCAGTTACCTGGGACAGGGTGTGGATGAGCAGTTCTTC.

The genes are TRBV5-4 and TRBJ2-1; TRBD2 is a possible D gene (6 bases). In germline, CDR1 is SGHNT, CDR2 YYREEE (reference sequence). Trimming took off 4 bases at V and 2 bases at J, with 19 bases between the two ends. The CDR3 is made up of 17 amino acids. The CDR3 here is CASSLGTSGEAYNEQFF. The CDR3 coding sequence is TGTGCCAGCAGCCTAGGGACTTCGGGGGAGGCCTACAATGAGCAGTTCTTC.

The CDR3 DNA reads as TGCAGTGCTAGCGCCGGGGCCTATGGCTACACCTTC. Translating gives CSASAGAYGYTF. The chain recombines TRBV20-1 with TRBJ1-2; possible D gene TRBD1, 5 bases. Per the germline V gene, CDR1 is DFQATT and CDR2 is SNEGSKA (reference sequence). With 3 bases removed from V and 4 bases from J, the gap between germline ends came to 9 bases. The CDR3 totals 12 residues.

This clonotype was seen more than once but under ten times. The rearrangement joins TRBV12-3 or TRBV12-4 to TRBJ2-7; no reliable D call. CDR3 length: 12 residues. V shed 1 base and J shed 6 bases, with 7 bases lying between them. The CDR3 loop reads CASSLDGIEQYF. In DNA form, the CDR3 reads TGTGCCAGCAGTTTAGACGGCATCGAGCAGTACTTC.

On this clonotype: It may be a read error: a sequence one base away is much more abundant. The CDR3: CSARILGELREQYF. The CDR3 DNA reads as TGCAGTGCTAGAATACTGGGGGAGCTACGAGAGCAGTACTTC. This chain links TRBV20-1 with TRBJ2-5, with D possibly being TRBD1 or TRBD2 (5 bases each). Trimming cost V 2 bases and J 11 bases, with 21 bases left between them. CDR1 and CDR2 (germline): DFQATT, SNEGSKA (reference sequence). The CDR3 contains 14 residues.